The table lists the clone carrying this T cell receptor (beta chain) with a count of one. This sample was included in a study of blood T cell repertoires in COVID-19. Trimming at V came to 1 base and at J to 4 bases, leaving 17 bases not matched to a gene. Germline CDR1 and CDR2: GTSNPN and SVGIG (reference sequence). This CDR3 spans 19 amino acids. Here immunoSEQ multiplex PCR was the method, and the copy in TCRdb shows in-frame clones only, minus some. This table holds roughly 200,000 clones, roughly 84% found once. V gene TRBV30 combines with J gene TRBJ2-3; TRBD1 agrees at 10 bases. The clonotype was recovered from a woman between 40 and 50 years old who had recovered from COVID-19. Sequenced input: peripheral blood. CDR3 amino acids: CAWSEDRGLKAQDADTQYF. For the CDR3, the DNA is TGTGCCTGGAGTGAAGACAGGGGGCTCAAGGCGCAGGACGCAGATACGCAGTATTTT. The whole variable domain, filled in from reference TRBV30 and TRBJ2-3, reads SQTIHQWPATLVQPVGSPLSLECTVEGTSNPNLYWYRQAAGRGLQLLFYSVGIGQISSEVPQNLSASRPQDRQFILSSKKLLLSDSGFYLCAWSEDRGLKAQDADTQYFGPGTRLTVL.